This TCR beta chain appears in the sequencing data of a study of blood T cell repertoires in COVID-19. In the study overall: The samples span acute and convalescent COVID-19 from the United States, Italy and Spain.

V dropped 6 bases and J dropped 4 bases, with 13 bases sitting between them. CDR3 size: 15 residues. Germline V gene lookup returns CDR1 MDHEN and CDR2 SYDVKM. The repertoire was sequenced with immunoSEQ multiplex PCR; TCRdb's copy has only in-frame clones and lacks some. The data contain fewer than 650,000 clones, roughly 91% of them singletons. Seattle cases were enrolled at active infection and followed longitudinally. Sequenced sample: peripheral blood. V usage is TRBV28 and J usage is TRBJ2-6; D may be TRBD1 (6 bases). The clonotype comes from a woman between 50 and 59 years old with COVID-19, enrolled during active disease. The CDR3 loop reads CASREQGSGANVLTF. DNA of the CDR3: TGTGCCAGCAGGGAACAGGGATCCGGGGCCAACGTCCTGACTTTC.